The rows below give T cell receptor beta chains drawn from one sample of a study of cytomegalovirus exposure and HLA in healthy donors. TCRdb's table, derived via immunoSEQ multiplex PCR, lists solely in-frame clones and lacks some. The sample lists more than 90,000 clones, approximately 94% occurring once. Sequences were obtained from PBMCs. The receptors here all came from a woman aged 30 to 39 in good health and CMV-seropositive. Both conserved end residues are part of each CDR3. D genes are given only for firm matches. Only some rows state a clone size, as once, few, many or a class for expanded clones.

TRBV11-2	TRBJ2-2	.	.	TGTGCCAGCAGCTTGGGGCAACCAAACACCGGGGAGCTGTTTTTT	CASSLGQPNTGELFF
TRBV7-7	TRBJ2-5	.	TRBD1	TGTGCCAGCAGCTTGGACAGGTTATCTGAGACCCAGTACTTC	CASSLDRLSETQYF
TRBV5-1	TRBJ2-1	.	.	TGCGCCAGCAGCTCCCAACACCAGGGAACGTCCTACAATGAGCAGTTCTTC	CASSSQHQGTSYNEQFF
TRBV30	TRBJ2-7	.	.	TGTGCCTGGAGCGCGGACACGCTCCAAGTTCTGTACGAGCAGTACTTC	CAWSADTLQVLYEQYF
TRBV27	TRBJ2-1	.	.	TGTGCCAGCAGTTTGGGGACTCGGGGGGCAAATGAGCAGTTCTTC	CASSLGTRGANEQFF
TRBV5-4	TRBJ2-5	.	TRBD2	TGTGCCAGCAGCCTGGGACTAGGTGAGACCCAGTACTTC	CASSLGLGETQYF
TRBV5-1	TRBJ2-3	.	TRBD1	TGCGCCAGCGGACAGGGGGCGAAGTCAGATACGCAGTATTTT	CASGQGAKSDTQYF
TRBV6-6	TRBJ1-3	.	TRBD1	TGTGCCAGCAGGAACCAGGGGGTCCCCTCTGGAAACACCATATATTTT	CASRNQGVPSGNTIYF
TRBV25-1	TRBJ2-7	.	TRBD2	TGTGCCAGCAGGTCGTATAGCGGGGGTTCCTACGAGCAGTACTTC	CASRSYSGGSYEQYF
TRBV5-1	TRBJ2-7	.	.	TGCGCCAGCAGCTTTTTTTTCAGGGCTAACTCCTACGAGCAGTACTTC	CASSFFFRANSYEQYF
TRBV27	TRBJ2-2	.	.	TGTGCCAGCAGTTTACCAGGGTTTGCCGGGGAGCTGTTTTTT	CASSLPGFAGELFF
TRBV18	TRBJ1-2	.	.	TGTGCCAGCTCACCACCAGCACAGCTAATCTATGGCTACACCTTC	CASSPPAQLIYGYTF
TRBV5-6	TRBJ2-7	.	.	TGTGCCAGCAGCTCCGGACTCAGCGGGCCGCAGTACTTC	CASSSGLSGPQYF
TRBV28	TRBJ2-7	.	TRBD2	TGTGCCAGCAGTCCAACCCTAGCGGGAACCTACGAGCAGTACTTC	CASSPTLAGTYEQYF
TRBV28	TRBJ1-2	.	TRBD1	TGTGCCAGCAGGATACGACAGGGTGCCTCCTATGGCTACACCTTC	CASRIRQGASYGYTF
TRBV7-9	TRBJ2-5	.	.	TGTGCCAGCAGCAGGACATCAGAGACCCAGTACTTC	CASSRTSETQYF
TRBV4-1	TRBJ1-1	.	.	TGCGCCAGCAGCCAAGGTCAGGGTCCCACTGAAGCTTTCTTT	CASSQGQGPTEAFF
TRBV19	TRBJ2-1	.	.	TGTGCCAGTACCCCGCTTGAAAGAGGCAATGAGCAGTTCTTC	CASTPLERGNEQFF
TRBV7-2	TRBJ2-1	few	TRBD2	TGTGCCAGCAGCTTAGAAGGGACTAGCGGGAGGTTCTACAATGAGCAGTTCTTC	CASSLEGTSGRFYNEQFF
TRBV19	TRBJ2-2	.	.	TGTGCCAGTAGTGAGACAGGGAGGAGCGGGGAGCTGTTTTTT	CASSETGRSGELFF
TRBV11-3	TRBJ1-1	.	.	TGTGCCAGCAGTTCGACGGGGAACACTGAAGCTTTCTTT	CASSSTGNTEAFF
TRBV2	TRBJ2-7	.	.	TGTGCCAGCAAGTACAGCGGGCCCGGCGAGCAGTACTTC	CASKYSGPGEQYF
TRBV5-6	TRBJ2-7	.	TRBD2	TGTGCCAGCAGCTCTAGCGGTACCTACGAGCAGTACTTC	CASSSSGTYEQYF
TRBV7-2	TRBJ2-1	once	.	TGTGCCAGCAGCCCCGACTTATACTCCTACAATGAGCAGTTCTTC	CASSPDLYSYNEQFF
TRBV7-3	TRBJ2-1	.	TRBD2	TGTGCCAGCAGCCCAACTACTCCCGGACTAGCGGGGGACAATGAGCAGTTCTTC	CASSPTTPGLAGDNEQFF
TRBV15	TRBJ2-7	.	TRBD1	TGTGCCACCAGCAGAGATACAGGGGGTATCTACGAGCAGTACTTC	CATSRDTGGIYEQYF
TRBV5-1	TRBJ2-7	.	TRBD2	TGCGCCAGCAGCTTAACAACTAGCGGGAAGTACGAGCAGTACTTC	CASSLTTSGKYEQYF
TRBV27	TRBJ1-5	.	.	TGTGCCAGCAGTCCCCCCCGACAGTCTGAGATGTGGTATAGCAATCAGCCCCAGCATTTT	CASSPPRQSEMWYSNQPQHF
TRBV28	TRBJ2-3	.	TRBD2	TGTGCCAGCAGTATTCCTTCTAGCGGGAGGGCGGTAGGGACAGATACGCAGTATTTT	CASSIPSSGRAVGTDTQYF
TRBV7-2	TRBJ2-7	.	TRBD1	TGTGCCAGCAGCTTAGAAGGGGGCTTCTACGAGCAGTACTTC	CASSLEGGFYEQYF
TRBV7-2	TRBJ2-2	once	TRBD1	TGTGCCAGCAGCTTTGACAGGGGGCGCACCGGGGAGCTGTTTTTT	CASSFDRGRTGELFF
TRBV5-1	TRBJ1-1	.	TRBD1	TGCGCCAGCAGCCCGTCTAGGACAGGGGGCTCTGAAGCTTTCTTT	CASSPSRTGGSEAFF
TRBV19	TRBJ1-3	.	.	TGTGCCAGTAGTAGTCACTCTGGAAACACCATATATTTT	CASSSHSGNTIYF